The text below deals with one TCR beta chain. The record originates from a study of cytomegalovirus exposure and HLA in healthy donors. 13 Jbeta primers and 60 Vbeta primers were used for the PCR. Assay used: immunoSEQ multiplex PCR; TCRdb lists only in-frame clones, some missing. The table records around 130,000 clones, 65% to 90% of them present only once. This clonotype was sampled from a woman between 40 and 55 years old in good health and CMV-seronegative. Specimen: PBMCs.

CDR3 in amino acids: CASSKMTGQPSTNYGYTF. The CDR3 DNA sequence: TGTGCCAGCAGTAAAATGACGGGACAGCCCTCTACTAACTATGGCTACACCTTC. This sequence joins TRBV27 and TRBJ1-2; 7 nucleotides align to TRBD1. Germline values: CDR1 MNHEY, CDR2 SMNVEV (reference sequence). The CDR3 spans 18 residues. Unmatched junction bases numbered 15, after V lost 5 bases and J lost 0 bases.